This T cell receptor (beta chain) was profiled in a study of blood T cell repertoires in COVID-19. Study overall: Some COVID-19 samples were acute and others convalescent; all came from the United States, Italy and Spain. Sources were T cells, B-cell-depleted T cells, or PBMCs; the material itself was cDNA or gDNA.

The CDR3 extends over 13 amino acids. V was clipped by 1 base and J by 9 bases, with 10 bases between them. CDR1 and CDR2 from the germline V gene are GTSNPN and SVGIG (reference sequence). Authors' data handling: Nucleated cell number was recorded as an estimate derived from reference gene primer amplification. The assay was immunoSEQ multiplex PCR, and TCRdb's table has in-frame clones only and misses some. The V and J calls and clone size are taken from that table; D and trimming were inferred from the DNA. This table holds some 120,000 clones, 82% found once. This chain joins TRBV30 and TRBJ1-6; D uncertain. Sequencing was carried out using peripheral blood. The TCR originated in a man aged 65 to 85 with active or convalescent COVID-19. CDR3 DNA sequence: TGTGCCTGGAGTGGACAAAGTACTTCACCCCTCCACTTT. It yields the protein CAWSGQSTSPLHF.